This paragraph covers one TCR beta chain sequence. The antigen is undetermined. Sequenced by immunoSEQ multiplex PCR; TCRdb stores in-frame clones only, minus some. The table lists under 150,000 clones, 85% to 90% of them singletons. The data stem from a study of OX40 agonist ivuxolimab in advanced cancers. Study details: Therapy given before enrollment (anti-PD-1, anti-PD-L1 or anti-CTLA-4) was allowed, and around 40% had some. Study results and limitations: Patients who responded partially at 0.1-3.0 mg/kg showed clonal expansion ranking among the lowest.

Material: CD4+ or CD8+ T cells sorted from blood, obtained in a trial of the OX40 agonist ivuxolimab. This receptor was obtained from an adult with an advanced solid tumor such as melanoma, head and neck, liver or kidney cancer.

The CDR3 is CASSDPQGEVEKLFF. The CDR3 DNA follows: TGCGCCAGCAGCGATCCACAGGGCGAGGTTGAAAAACTGTTTTTT. This sequence joins TRBV5-1 and TRBJ1-4; D is perhaps TRBD1 (6 bases). The CDR3 sequence is 15 residues long. Germline V gives CDR1 SGHRS, CDR2 YFSETQ. Trimming removed 4 bases at V and 7 bases at J, with 17 bases between.